Listed here are 22 T cell receptor beta chains from one sample, sequenced in a study of cytomegalovirus exposure and HLA in healthy donors. Clones were sequenced by immunoSEQ multiplex PCR, and TCRdb holds only the in-frame ones, with some missing. The sample has some 120,000 clones, about 96% seen once. Source material: PBMCs. These TCRs come from a man aged 18 to 30 in good health and CMV-seronegative.

The CDR3 DNA reads TGTGCCAGCAGTATAGGAGGGGGGGGCCAGCCCCAGCATTTT. Amino acids: CASSIGGGGQPQHF. The gene calls are TRBV7-2 and TRBJ1-5, with a tentative D call TRBD1 (6 bases). Per the germline V gene, CDR1 is SGHTA and CDR2 is FQGNSA. Trimming removed 6 bases from V and 7 bases from J, with 16 bases in between. This CDR3 region has 14 residues.

The rearrangement joins TRBV19 to TRBJ2-2, with TRBD2 matching over 11 bases. Looked up from germline, CDR1 is LNHDA and CDR2 is SQIVND (reference sequence). The CDR3 consists of 15 residues. V was clipped by 1 base and J by 7 bases; unmatched bases: 2. CDR3 sequence: CASSIVAGGNGELFF. The CDR3, as DNA: TGTGCCAGTAGTATAGTAGCGGGAGGGAACGGGGAGCTGTTTTTT.

This chain links TRBV6-5 with TRBJ2-1, with 12 bases identical to TRBD2. With V trimmed by 6 bases and J by 7 bases, 4 bases remained unmatched. The CDR3 contains 14 residues. The germline gives CDR1 MNHEY, CDR2 SVGAGI. The CDR3 DNA reads as TGTGCCAGCAGGGGACTAGCGGGTGGAAATGAGCAGTTCTTC. It translates to CASRGLAGGNEQFF.

This chain connects TRBV4-1 to TRBJ2-7; D is unresolved. V lost 0 bases and J lost 2, with 5 bases in between. Germline lookup yields CDR1 MGHRA and CDR2 YSYEKL. CDR3 length: 13 residues. CDR3 protein: CASSQDYTYEQYF. The DNA of the CDR3 is TGCGCCAGCAGCCAAGATTACACCTACGAGCAGTACTTC.

V usage is TRBV4-2 and J usage is TRBJ2-3; 8 bases fit TRBD1. Germline V gives CDR1 LGHNA, CDR2 YNFKEQ. This CDR3 is 17 amino acids long. With V trimmed by 8 bases and J by 1 base, 14 bases remained unmatched. CDR3 nucleotides: TGTGCCAGCGGGATATCGCCGACAGGGGTCGGCACAGATACGCAGTATTTT. Translating gives CASGISPTGVGTDTQYF.

The chain's CDR3 is CASSSPSFSYEQYF. The CDR3 bases are TGTGCCAGCAGTTCGCCTAGCTTCTCCTACGAGCAGTACTTC. The chain combines TRBV27 with TRBJ2-7, with D tentatively TRBD2 (5 bases). CDR1 MNHEY and CDR2 SMNVEV come from the germline V gene (reference sequence). V shed 4 bases and J shed 0 bases, with 10 bases lying between them. The CDR3 loop spans 14 amino acids.

V and J are TRBV18 and TRBJ1-5; 7 bases map to TRBD1. V gave up 3 bases and J gave up 9 bases; unmatched junction bases: 11. Germline V gene sequence: CDR1 KGHSH, CDR2 LQKENI. The CDR3 consists of 15 residues. CDR3 in amino acids: CASSPGQASSRPQHF. The CDR3 DNA reads as TGTGCCAGCTCACCCGGACAGGCCTCCAGTAGGCCCCAGCATTTT.

This chain uses TRBV4-2 with TRBJ2-7, with TRBD2 matching over 9 bases. This CDR3 has 13 residues. The germline V gene encodes CDR1 LGHNA and CDR2 YNFKEQ. Trimming at V came to 6 bases and at J to 7 bases, leaving 7 bases not matched to a gene. This CDR3 is CASRERGAQEQYF. The CDR3 DNA sequence: TGTGCCAGCAGGGAGCGGGGGGCGCAGGAGCAGTACTTC.

The rearrangement links TRBV11-1 to TRBJ1-1; no firm D call. The CDR3 covers 14 residues. Germline CDR1 reads SGHAT; CDR2 reads FQDESV (reference sequence). V lost 1 base to trimming and J lost 1 base, with 7 bases between them. CDR3 protein: CASSLGAGNTEAFF. The CDR3 nucleotides are TGTGCCAGCAGCTTAGGAGCAGGGAACACTGAAGCTTTCTTT.

The chain recombines TRBV28 with TRBJ2-7; 11 bases are shared with TRBD1. V was pared by 4 bases and J by 4 bases, with 9 bases of the junction left unmatched. Germline V gene sequence: CDR1 MDHEN, CDR2 SYDVKM. This CDR3 is built from 16 residues. CDR3 amino acids: CASSSPPGQGGYEQYF. The CDR3, as DNA: TGTGCCAGCAGTTCTCCCCCGGGACAGGGGGGGTACGAGCAGTACTTC.

The chain couples TRBV10-3 to TRBJ2-7, with 10 bases matching TRBD1. The CDR3 runs to 16 residues. Germline CDR1 reads ENHRY; CDR2 reads SYGVKD. J gave up 5 bases and V 5 bases, and 12 bases lay outside the gene matches. Here the CDR3 reads CAISPTPGTGDHEQYF. CDR3 bases: TGTGCCATCAGTCCTACTCCCGGGACAGGGGATCACGAGCAGTACTTC.

This clone was observed once. The chain recombines TRBV9 with TRBJ2-1; unclear D gene. V gave up 3 bases and J gave up 5 bases, with 12 bases separating them. This CDR3 region has 14 residues. Per germline, CDR1 SGDLS and CDR2 YYNGEE. CDR3 region: CASSAGPSNNEQFF. CDR3 in DNA: TGTGCCAGCAGCGCCGGTCCTTCCAACAATGAGCAGTTCTTC.

On this clone itself: Different DNA sequences within this sample yield the same CDR3. The V gene is TRBV6-1, the J gene TRBJ1-5; 8 bases align to TRBD1. V was pared by 6 bases and J by 2 bases, with 3 bases of the junction left unmatched. CDR1 is MNHNS and CDR2 is SASEGT in the germline V gene. The CDR3 contains 14 residues. The CDR3 nucleotides read TGTGCCAGCAGCGACAGGGGTGGCAATCAGCCCCAGCATTTT. This gives the protein CASSDRGGNQPQHF.

The chain employs TRBV28 and TRBJ1-2; D gene ambiguous. The CDR3 has 13 residues. Per germline, CDR1 MDHEN and CDR2 SYDVKM. The V gene lost 7 bases and the J gene lost 1 base, with 10 bases spanning the gap. The CDR3 loop is CASTIRVNYGYTF. The CDR3 nucleotides read TGTGCCAGCACCATACGGGTTAACTATGGCTACACCTTC.

The chain couples TRBV13 to TRBJ1-2, with TRBD1 as a possible D gene (6 bases). CDR1 and CDR2 (germline): PRHDT, FYEKMQ (reference sequence). CDR3 length: 16 residues. Trimming took 2 bases from V and 0 from J, leaving 13 bases between them. The CDR3 region is CASSLRLDSTNYGYTF. The CDR3 coding sequence is TGTGCCAGCAGCTTACGTCTGGACAGTACTAACTATGGCTACACCTTC.

About this clone itself: At one end, the junction sequence differs from germline, possibly due to a read error. This chain connects TRBV9 to TRBJ2-1; D perhaps matches TRBD2 (7 bases). Germline loops: CDR1 SGDLS, CDR2 YYNGEE. This CDR3 is 19 amino acids long. Written as DNA, the CDR3 is TGTGCCCGCAGCGTCCCGAGAGGGGGGTTCGGGGGGTTCGACAATGAGCAGTTCTTC. Protein: CARSVPRGGFGGFDNEQFF.

This sequence joins TRBV6-5 and TRBJ2-1, with 8 bases aligning to TRBD1. Unmatched junction bases numbered 0, after V lost 6 bases and J lost 2 bases. The CDR3 contains 13 residues. CDR1 and CDR2 from the germline V gene are MNHEY and SVGAGI. DNA of the CDR3: TGTGCCAGCAGGACAGGGGCCTACAATGAGCAGTTCTTC. Translation gives CASRTGAYNEQFF.

V is TRBV10-3 and J is TRBJ2-1, with 9 bases that match TRBD2. Germline V CDR1 and CDR2: ENHRY, SYGVKD. The CDR3 extends over 14 amino acids. V gave up 6 bases and J gave up 6 bases; unmatched junction bases: 6. CDR3 loop: CAISSRLAANEQFF. The CDR3 coding sequence is TGTGCCATCAGCTCCCGACTAGCGGCCAATGAGCAGTTCTTC.

The rearrangement links TRBV25-1 to TRBJ2-1, with TRBD1 matching 9 bases. V lost 1 base to trimming and J lost 5 bases; unmatched junction nucleotides: 9. This CDR3 has 17 amino acids. The germline V gene has CDR1 MGHDK and CDR2 SYGVNS. The CDR3 region has the DNA TGTGCCAGCAGTGAATTTCGCGGGACAGGGTCCAACAATGAGCAGTTCTTC. It yields the protein CASSEFRGTGSNNEQFF. Full variable domain (missing parts from reference TRBV25-1 and TRBJ2-1): EADIYQTPRYLVIGTGKKITLECSQTMGHDKMYWYQQDPGMELHLIHYSYGVNSTEKGDLSSESTVSRIRTEHFPLTLESARPSHTSQYLCASSEFRGTGSNNEQFFGPGTRLTVL.

V gene TRBV19 combines with J gene TRBJ1-5; D remains ambiguous. Trimming stripped 3 bases from V and 6 bases from J, with 18 bases between. The CDR3 contains 16 residues. The germline CDR1 and CDR2 sequences are LNHDA and SQIVND (reference sequence). The CDR3 sequence is CASSIERDLSGQPQHF. CDR3 DNA: TGTGCCAGTAGTATCGAGAGGGATCTTAGCGGTCAGCCCCAGCATTTT.

V gene TRBV5-4 combines with J gene TRBJ1-1; D is undetermined. V lost 6 bases and J lost 4, with 19 bases in between. CDR1 is SGHNT, CDR2 YYREEE, per germline (reference sequence). The CDR3 runs 15 residues. CDR3 residues: CASTSSGGKGTEAFF. The CDR3 nucleotides are TGTGCCAGCACCTCCTCCGGAGGGAAAGGCACTGAAGCTTTCTTT.

V usage is TRBV15 and J usage is TRBJ1-1; the D gene is possibly TRBD1 (5 bases). Looked up from germline, CDR1 is LNHNV and CDR2 is YYDKDF (reference sequence). The CDR3 runs to 15 residues. Trimming removed 0 bases at V and 5 bases at J, with 13 bases between. The DNA of the CDR3 is TGTGCCACCAGCAGAGATAGGGGCGCGAGAACTGAAGCTTTCTTT. Protein product: CATSRDRGARTEAFF.